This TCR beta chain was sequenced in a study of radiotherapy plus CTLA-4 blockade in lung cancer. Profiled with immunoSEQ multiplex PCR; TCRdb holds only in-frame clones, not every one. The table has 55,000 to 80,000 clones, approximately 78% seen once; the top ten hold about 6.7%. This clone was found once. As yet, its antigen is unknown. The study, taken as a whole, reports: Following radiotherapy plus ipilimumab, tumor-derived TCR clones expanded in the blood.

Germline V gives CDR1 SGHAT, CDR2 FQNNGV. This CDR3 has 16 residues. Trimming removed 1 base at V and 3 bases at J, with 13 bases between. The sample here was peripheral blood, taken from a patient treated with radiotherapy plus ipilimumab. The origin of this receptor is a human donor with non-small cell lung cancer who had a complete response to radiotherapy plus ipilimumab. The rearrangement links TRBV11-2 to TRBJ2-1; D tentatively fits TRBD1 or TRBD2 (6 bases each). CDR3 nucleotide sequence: TGTGCCAGCAGCTTAGTGGGGGGACACGGCTACAATGAGCAGTTCTTC. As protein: CASSLVGGHGYNEQFF.